This TCR beta chain was found in a study of T cells in tumors after PD-1 blockade (dated by TCRdb to between 2017 and 2020). Some background on the complete study: Patients with prior checkpoint blockade, systemic immunosuppressant use, or recent radiotherapy or other anti-cancer therapy within 4 weeks were excluded. Treatment consisted of either cemiplimab 350 mg every 2 weeks or pembrolizumab 200 mg every 3 weeks. A subset of patients also received ongoing daily vismodegib 150 mg during anti-PD-1 treatment. An average of about 120,000 TCR templates (range about 21,000-280,000) and 35,000 to 45,000 unique clonotypes was obtained for peripheral blood samples. Paired single-cell RNA and TCR sequencing was done in the study on site-matched tumors from patients with BCC or SCC, both before and after anti-PD-1 therapy. To compare clonotypes in blood versus tumor, bulk TCR sequencing was run on 10 peripheral blood samples drawn from about five patients. RECIST version 1.1 was used to assess clinical response. Paper-wide results and their limitations: About 41% of tumor TCR clonotypes were found in blood, and some novel exhausted tumor clones appeared in pre-treatment blood, suggesting peripheral recruitment. Where the novel T cell clones came from was not determined, and possible sources could include lymphoid organs or rare unexpanded clones inside the tumor or in the tumor periphery.

Regarding this clone: The antigen it recognizes is unknown. Base qualities are not recorded, but no much larger clone differs from it by a single base.

Read against the paper, the sample's time point label means: before anti-PD-1 therapy. For bulk TCRbeta sequencing, genomic DNA was extracted from tumor biopsies or peripheral blood, and input amounts ranged from 616 ng to 6,004 ng. Every patient was a poor candidate for surgical resection and had histologically proven advanced or metastatic basal or squamous cell carcinoma. Of the approximately 12 patients in the basal cell carcinoma cohort, about 8 underwent bulk tumor TCR sequencing. CDR1 and CDR2 are read off the germline V gene as SGHTS and YDEGEE. V and J are trimmed by 2 bases and 3 bases, and the gene matches miss 1 base of the junction. Its CDR3 holds 14 amino acids, cysteine through phenylalanine. Just the 42-base CDR3 DNA is kept, in frame starting at base 1. The immunoSEQ platform was used to carry out deep TCRbeta sequencing. Per the authors' processing: Only productive rearrangements were exported from the immunoSEQ Analyzer for downstream analysis. Bulk TCRbeta clonotypes were assigned T cell phenotypes by matching to single-cell RNA+TCR-seq clones sharing the same TCRbeta sequence. Tumor enrichment of a clone was calculated by dividing the clone's tumor frequency by the clone's PBMC frequency, both taken from bulk TCR sequencing. GLIPH was used to group TCRs into specificity groups, clusters of distinct TCRs likely recognizing common antigens via shared CDR3 motifs. The immuneACCESS repertoire file appears here via TCRdb, limited to in-frame rearrangements. These files lack a portion of the clones; in checked studies, under half of the deficit traces to unresolved V genes, and the cause of the others is not known. The V and J calls and clone size are taken from that table; D and trimming were inferred from the DNA. A total of around 60,000 clones appear in this sample, around 80% of them only once. Around 15% of the sample is taken by the ten largest.

Recombination joined TRBV5-8 with TRBJ1-5, and 8 junctional nucleotides match TRBD1. Here the sequenced sample was PBMCs, taken before anti-PD-1 treatment. The receptor comes from a human donor with basal cell carcinoma. The DNA sequence is as follows: TGTGCCAGCAGCTTACAGGGGGTCAATCAGCCCCAGCATTTT. This gives the protein CASSLQGVNQPQHF.